The table lists the clone carrying this T cell receptor (beta chain) with a count of one. Its antigen is unknown. This entry belongs to a study of CD8 T cell repertoires and HIV-1 epitope variants. Study background: T cells were stimulated with Twenty-five Gag and Nef peptides separately.

Measured with immunoSEQ multiplex PCR; TCRdb has only the in-frame clones, and not every one. The table includes under 6,000 clones, 65% to 70% detected once. Sequencing used cultured CD8+ T cells derived from PBMCs. This receptor was obtained from a male donor with HIV.

The CDR3 is CASSSGWDEQFF. The DNA for the CDR3 is TGTGCCAGCAGTTCTGGGTGGGATGAGCAGTTCTTC. The chain is built from TRBV6-5 and TRBJ2-1, with D hard to call. The germline V gene has CDR1 MNHEY and CDR2 SVGAGI. Trimming took off 4 bases at V and 8 bases at J, with 9 bases between the two ends. CDR3 length equals 12 residues.